The TCR beta chain under discussion was sequenced for a study of beta chain features in type 1 diabetes. Findings and limits, study-wide: High-TCR-expressing cells could be over-represented by cDNA sequencing.

This clone was counted only a few times. Its antigen is as yet unknown. Populations obtained by sorting all exceeded 95% purity. Germline CDR1 is LNHNV and CDR2 is YYDKDF (reference sequence). V was cut by 0 bases and J by 7 bases, with 12 bases left in between. CDR3 length equals 14 residues. The sequenced template was cDNA made from the entire isolated RNA. TCRdb's copy holds only in-frame clones and misses some; the assay was immunoSEQ multiplex PCR. The table has about 340,000 clones, roughly 8% seen once. This TCR was sampled from a woman aged 18-30 years in good health. This chain joins TRBV15 and TRBJ1-2; no clear D gene. The material sequenced was central memory CD4+ T cells from blood. The DNA of the CDR3 is TGTGCCACCAGCAGAGATCTGGGTTCGCTTGGCTACACCTTC. This sequence encodes CATSRDLGSLGYTF.